This T cell receptor (beta chain) originates from a study of shared clonotypes between healthy human individuals. Naive CD8 cells, CD45RO-negative and positively selected for CCR7, excluded terminally differentiated effector memory CD45RA+ cells. CDR1 and CDR2 from the germline V gene are LNHDA and SQIVND (reference sequence). Trimming stripped 5 bases from V and 6 bases from J, with 14 bases between. There are 14 residues in the CDR3. Generated by immunoSEQ multiplex PCR, the TCRdb table keeps only in-frame clones and is missing some. Altogether over 2 million clones are present, around 96% being singletons, with the ten largest covering 0.85% to 1.2%.

The chain recombines TRBV19 with TRBJ1-5; D is ambiguous. Material for sequencing was naive CD8+ T cells sorted from blood. The TCR originated in a man aged 18-30 years in good health. CDR3 sequence (DNA): TGTGCCAGTAGTGGGTCATTGAATAGTCAGCCCCAGCATTTT. It specifies CASSGSLNSQPQHF.